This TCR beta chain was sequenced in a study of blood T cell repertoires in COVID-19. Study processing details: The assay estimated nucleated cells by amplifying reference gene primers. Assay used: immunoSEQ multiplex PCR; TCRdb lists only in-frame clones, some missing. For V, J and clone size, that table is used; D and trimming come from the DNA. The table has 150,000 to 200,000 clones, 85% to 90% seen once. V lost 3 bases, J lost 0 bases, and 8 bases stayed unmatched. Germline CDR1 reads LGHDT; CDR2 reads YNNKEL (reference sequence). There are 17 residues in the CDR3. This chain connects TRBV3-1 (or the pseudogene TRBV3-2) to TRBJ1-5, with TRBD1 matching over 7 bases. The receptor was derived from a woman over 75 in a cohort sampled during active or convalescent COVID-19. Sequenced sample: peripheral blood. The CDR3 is CASSHTLTGTSNQPQHF. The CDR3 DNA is TGTGCCAGCAGCCACACTTTGACAGGGACTAGCAATCAGCCCCAGCATTTT.